The source of this TCR beta chain is a study of response to subunit inactivated influenza vaccine. MiXCR, applied by TCRdb to the RT-PCR reads, yields one record per CDR3 protein. The table records around 710,000 distinct CDR3 sequences, about 15% of them present only once. Study-level results: The authors offered the suggestion that each seasonal influenza vaccination recruits few new T cells.

This CDR3 region has 17 residues. Germline V gene lookup returns CDR1 MNHEY and CDR2 SMNVEV (reference sequence). Between the trimmed V and J ends, which lost 3 bases and 1 base, there was a span of 16 bases. This clonotype was observed a few times. The antigen is unknown. The J gene is TRBJ2-1, the V gene TRBV27; the D gene is possibly TRBD2 (6 bases). Specimen: PBMCs from blood, collected around 15 days before vaccination. This TCR was recovered from a man aged 45-65 years who received an inactivated influenza vaccine. CDR3 bases: TGTGCCAGCAGTTTCAACGAGATGGCGGGGTCCTACAATGAGCAGTTCTTC. Protein: CASSFNEMAGSYNEQFF.